This TCR beta chain was documented in a study of T cell responses to AZD1222 COVID-19 vaccine. Study as a whole: Second doses were pooled across both intervals (about 4 or about 12 weeks).

Comments on this clone: Its antigen is not known.

CDR3 length equals 15 residues. Germline CDR1 SGHNT, CDR2 YYREEE (reference sequence). The ends were cut back, 1 base at V and 1 base at J, with 11 bases in the middle. Whole-study findings and limits: Females outnumbered males among donors, who were mostly white British; clonal diversity was possibly underestimated. Vaccination with two AZD1222 doses was followed by a rise in Spike-specific TCR breadth and depth. Repertoires in all cases were sampled only once the peak T cell response had passed.

This table comes from immunoSEQ multiplex PCR, and its TCRdb copy is limited to in-frame clones, with some not included. Here the sample spans around 100,000 clones, 87% being singletons. The rearrangement uses TRBV5-4 and TRBJ2-5; possible D gene TRBD1, 6 bases. Sample: peripheral blood, taken on day 0 of AZD1222 vaccination. The clonotype originates from an adult in good health. CDR3 residues: CASSLTGSVQETQYF. As DNA, the CDR3 is TGTGCCAGCAGCTTGACAGGGTCGGTCCAAGAGACCCAGTACTTC.